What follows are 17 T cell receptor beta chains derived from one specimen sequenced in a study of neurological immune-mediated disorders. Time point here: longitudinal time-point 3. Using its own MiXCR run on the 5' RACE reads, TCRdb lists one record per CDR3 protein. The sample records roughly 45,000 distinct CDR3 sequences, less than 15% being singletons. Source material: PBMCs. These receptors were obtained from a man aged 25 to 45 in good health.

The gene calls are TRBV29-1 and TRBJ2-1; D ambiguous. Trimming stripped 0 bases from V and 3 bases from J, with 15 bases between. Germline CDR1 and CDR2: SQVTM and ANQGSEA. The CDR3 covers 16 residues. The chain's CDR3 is CSVEDLGVGNYNEQFF. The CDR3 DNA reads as TGCAGCGTTGAAGACTTGGGTGTAGGGAACTACAATGAGCAGTTCTTC.

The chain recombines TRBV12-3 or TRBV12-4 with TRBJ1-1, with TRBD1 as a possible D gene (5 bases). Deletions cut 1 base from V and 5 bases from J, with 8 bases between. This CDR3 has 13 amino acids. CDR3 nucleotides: TGTGCCAGCAGTTTAGTCCGGGGGACTGAAGCTTTCTTT. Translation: CASSLVRGTEAFF.

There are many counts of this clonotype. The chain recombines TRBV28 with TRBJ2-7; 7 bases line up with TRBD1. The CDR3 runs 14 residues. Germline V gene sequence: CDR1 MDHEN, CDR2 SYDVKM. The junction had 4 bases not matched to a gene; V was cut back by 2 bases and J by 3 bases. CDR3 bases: TGTGCCAGCAGTTTAGTACAGGGGATCTACGAGCAGTACTTC. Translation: CASSLVQGIYEQYF. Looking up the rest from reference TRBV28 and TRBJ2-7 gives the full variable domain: DVKVTQSSRYLVKRTGEKVFLECVQDMDHENMFWYRQDPGLGLRLIYFSYDVKMKEKGDIPEGYSVSREKKERFSLILESASTNQTSMYLCASSLVQGIYEQYFGPGTRLTVT.

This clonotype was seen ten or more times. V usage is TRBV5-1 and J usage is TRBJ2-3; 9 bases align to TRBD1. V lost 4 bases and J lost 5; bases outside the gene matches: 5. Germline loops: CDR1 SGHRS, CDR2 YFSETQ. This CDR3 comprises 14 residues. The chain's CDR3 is CASSPGQGKDTQYF. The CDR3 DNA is TGCGCCAGCAGCCCGGGACAGGGAAAAGATACGCAGTATTTT.

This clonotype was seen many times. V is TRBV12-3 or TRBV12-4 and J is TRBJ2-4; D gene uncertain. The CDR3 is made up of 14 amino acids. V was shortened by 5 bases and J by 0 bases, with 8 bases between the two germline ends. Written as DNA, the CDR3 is TGTGCCAGCAGTGAATCCGGAGCCAAAAACATTCAGTACTTC. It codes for CASSESGAKNIQYF.

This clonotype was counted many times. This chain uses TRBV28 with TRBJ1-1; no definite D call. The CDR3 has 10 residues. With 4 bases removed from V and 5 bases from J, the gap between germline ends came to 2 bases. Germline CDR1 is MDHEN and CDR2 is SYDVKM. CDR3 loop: CASSYTEAFF. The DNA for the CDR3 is TGTGCCAGCAGTTATACTGAAGCTTTCTTT.

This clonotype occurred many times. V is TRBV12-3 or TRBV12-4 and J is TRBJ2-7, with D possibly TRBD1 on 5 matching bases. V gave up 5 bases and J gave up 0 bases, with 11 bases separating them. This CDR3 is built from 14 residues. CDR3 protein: CASSPRQNSYEQYF. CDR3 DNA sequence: TGTGCCAGCAGTCCCCGACAGAACTCCTACGAGCAGTACTTC.

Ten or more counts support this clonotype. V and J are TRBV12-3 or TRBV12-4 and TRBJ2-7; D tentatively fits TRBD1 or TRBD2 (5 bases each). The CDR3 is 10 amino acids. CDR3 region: CASSPPGRVV. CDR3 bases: TGTGCCAGCAGTCCACCGGGACGGGTGGTC.

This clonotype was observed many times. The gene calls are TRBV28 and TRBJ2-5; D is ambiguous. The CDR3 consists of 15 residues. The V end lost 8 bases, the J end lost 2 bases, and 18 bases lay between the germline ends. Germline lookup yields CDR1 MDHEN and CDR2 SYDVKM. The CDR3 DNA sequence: TGTGCCAGCGGCCCTTTTAGTGGTTTTCAAGAGACCCAGTACTTC. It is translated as CASGPFSGFQETQYF.

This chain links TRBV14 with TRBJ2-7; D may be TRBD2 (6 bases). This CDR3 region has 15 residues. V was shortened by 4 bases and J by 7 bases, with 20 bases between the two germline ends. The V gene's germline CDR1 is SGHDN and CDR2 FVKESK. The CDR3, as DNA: TGTGCCAGCAGCCGACCGGGACTTGGGGGTGGAGAGCAGTACTTC. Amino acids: CASSRPGLGGGEQYF.

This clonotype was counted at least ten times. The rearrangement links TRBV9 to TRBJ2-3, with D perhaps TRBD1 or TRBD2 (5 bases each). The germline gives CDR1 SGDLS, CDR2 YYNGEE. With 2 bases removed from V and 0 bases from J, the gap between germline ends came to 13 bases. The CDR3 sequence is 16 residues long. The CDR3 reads CASSVWDGKSTDTQYF. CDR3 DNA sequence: TGTGCCAGCAGCGTGTGGGACGGTAAGAGCACAGATACGCAGTATTTT.

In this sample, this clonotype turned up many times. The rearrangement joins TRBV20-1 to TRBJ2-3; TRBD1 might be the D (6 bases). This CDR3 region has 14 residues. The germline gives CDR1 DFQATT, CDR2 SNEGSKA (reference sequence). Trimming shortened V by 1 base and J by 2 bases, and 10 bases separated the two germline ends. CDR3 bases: TGCAGTGCTAGAGTCGGGACATCCACAGATACGCAGTATTTT. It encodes CSARVGTSTDTQYF.

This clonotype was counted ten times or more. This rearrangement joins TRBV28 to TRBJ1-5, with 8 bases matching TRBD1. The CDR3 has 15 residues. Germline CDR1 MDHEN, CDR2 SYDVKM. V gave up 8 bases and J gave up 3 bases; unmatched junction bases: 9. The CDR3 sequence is CASGPPDRDNQPQHF. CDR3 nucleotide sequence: TGTGCCAGCGGTCCTCCGGACAGGGACAATCAGCCCCAGCATTTT.

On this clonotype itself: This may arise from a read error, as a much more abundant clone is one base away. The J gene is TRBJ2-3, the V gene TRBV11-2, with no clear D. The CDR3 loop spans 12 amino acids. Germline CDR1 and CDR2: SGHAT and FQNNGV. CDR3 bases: TGTGCCAGCAGCTTAGTAAAGGGTACGCGGTATTTT. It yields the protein CASSLVKGTRYF.

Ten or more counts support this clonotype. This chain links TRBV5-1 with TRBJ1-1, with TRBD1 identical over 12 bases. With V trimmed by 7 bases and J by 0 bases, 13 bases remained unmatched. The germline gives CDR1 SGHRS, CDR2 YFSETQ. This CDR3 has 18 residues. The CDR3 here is CASLPAGGTGGMNTEAFF. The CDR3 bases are TGCGCCAGCCTACCCGCGGGGGGGACAGGGGGCATGAACACTGAAGCTTTCTTT.

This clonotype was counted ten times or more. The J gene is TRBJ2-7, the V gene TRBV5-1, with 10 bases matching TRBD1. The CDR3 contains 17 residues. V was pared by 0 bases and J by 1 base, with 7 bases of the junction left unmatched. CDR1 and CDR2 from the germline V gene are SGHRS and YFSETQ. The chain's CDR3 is CASSLGGTGVWSYEQYF. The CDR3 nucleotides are TGCGCCAGCAGCTTGGGGGGGACAGGGGTCTGGTCCTACGAGCAGTACTTC.

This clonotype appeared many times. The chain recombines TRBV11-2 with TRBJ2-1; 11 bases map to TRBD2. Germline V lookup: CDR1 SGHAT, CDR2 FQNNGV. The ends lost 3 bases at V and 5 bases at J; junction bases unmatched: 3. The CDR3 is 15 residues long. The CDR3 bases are TGTGCCAGCAGCTTTAGCGGGAGGGGGAACAATGAGCAGTTCTTC. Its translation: CASSFSGRGNNEQFF.